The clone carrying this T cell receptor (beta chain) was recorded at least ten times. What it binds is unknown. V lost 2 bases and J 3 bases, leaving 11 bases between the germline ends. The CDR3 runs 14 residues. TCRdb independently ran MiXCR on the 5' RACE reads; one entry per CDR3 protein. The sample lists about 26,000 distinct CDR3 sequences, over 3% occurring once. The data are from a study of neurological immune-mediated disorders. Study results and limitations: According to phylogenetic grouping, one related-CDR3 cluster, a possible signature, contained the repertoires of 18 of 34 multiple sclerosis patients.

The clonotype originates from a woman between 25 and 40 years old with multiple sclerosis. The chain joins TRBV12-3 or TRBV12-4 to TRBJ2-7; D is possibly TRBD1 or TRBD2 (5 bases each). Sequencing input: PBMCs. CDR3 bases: TGTGCCAGCAGTTTATACGGGACGAACTACGAGCAGTACTTC. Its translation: CASSLYGTNYEQYF.